One sample yielded the 8 T cell receptor beta chains listed below, sequenced in a study of blood T cell repertoires in COVID-19. Profiled with immunoSEQ multiplex PCR; TCRdb holds only in-frame clones, not every one. Of over 85,000 clones listed, around 85% are singletons. The sequencing input was peripheral blood. Every receptor here comes from a human donor in a cohort sampled during active COVID-19.

V usage is TRBV5-6 and J usage is TRBJ1-4; 10 bases match TRBD1. Germline V gives CDR1 SGHDT, CDR2 YYEEEE. V shed 4 bases, J shed 10 bases, and the junction held 10 bases outside the gene matches. The length of the CDR3 is 15 residues. The CDR3, as DNA: TGTGCCAGCAGCCCGACAGGGGGCGCGATTGGAAAACTGTTTTTT. This encodes CASSPTGGAIGKLFF. Based on the CDR3 plus reference TRBV5-6 and TRBJ1-4, the full variable domain is DAGVTQSPTHLIKTRGQQVTLRCSPKSGHDTVSWYQQALGQGPQFIFQYYEEEERQRGNFPDRFSGHQFPNYSSELNVNALLLGDSALYLCASSPTGGAIGKLFFGSGTQLSVL.

The chain recombines TRBV2 with TRBJ2-3, with 12 nucleotides matching TRBD2. CDR3 length: 15 amino acids. Germline V gene data show CDR1 as SNHLY and CDR2 as FYNNEI. J gave up 0 bases and V 6 bases, and 1 base lay outside the gene matches. CDR3 loop: CASRGTSGSTDTQYF. The CDR3 bases are TGTGCCAGCAGGGGGACTAGCGGGAGCACAGATACGCAGTATTTT.

The gene calls are TRBV6-6 and TRBJ2-1, with 7 bases that match TRBD2. This CDR3 comprises 15 residues. J was trimmed by 2 bases and V by 9 bases; bases with no gene match: 10. From germline, CDR1 is MNHNY and CDR2 SVGAGI (reference sequence). The DNA for the CDR3 is TGTGCCAGTGAGATGGGGGAGGGGACCTACAATGAGCAGTTCTTC. It codes for CASEMGEGTYNEQFF.

This chain joins TRBV7-3 and TRBJ2-3, with D unresolved. The CDR3 length is 15 residues. Germline V gene lookup returns CDR1 SGHTA and CDR2 FQGTGA. Trimming removed 5 bases from V and 2 bases from J, with 14 bases in between. CDR3 sequence: CASSPKLTLTDTQYF. DNA for the CDR3: TGTGCCAGCAGCCCGAAACTAACACTCACAGATACGCAGTATTTT.

The chain links TRBV5-1 to TRBJ1-1; no definite D call. Trimming shortened V by 1 base and J by 1 base, and 8 bases separated the two germline ends. The germline V gene encodes CDR1 SGHRS and CDR2 YFSETQ. The CDR3 has 14 residues. As DNA, the CDR3 is TGCGCCAGCAGCTTGCCACAGCCGAACACTGAAGCTTTCTTT. Translating it yields CASSLPQPNTEAFF.

In its sample, this clone was seen a few times. J is TRBJ1-2 and V is TRBV18; 8 nucleotides agree with TRBD1. Germline V CDR1 and CDR2: KGHSH, LQKENI. V shed 6 bases, J shed 8 bases, and the junction held 5 bases outside the gene matches. The CDR3 consists of 12 residues. CDR3 nucleotides: TGTGCCAGCTCGGTTCAGGGGGCAGGCTACACCTTC. It translates to CASSVQGAGYTF.

This chain joins TRBV9 and TRBJ2-7; TRBD2 agrees at 7 bases. V shed 4 bases, J shed 4 bases, and the junction held 8 bases outside the gene matches. The CDR3 contains 14 residues. Germline CDR1 and CDR2: SGDLS and YYNGEE. The CDR3 protein is CASSPWDYNYEQYF. CDR3 sequence (DNA): TGTGCCAGCAGCCCATGGGACTACAATTACGAGCAGTACTTC.

The CDR3 region has the DNA TGTGCCAGCAGGGACCGGGACAAGAACACCGGGGAGCTGTTTTTT. Translation gives CASRDRDKNTGELFF. V usage is TRBV6-5 and J usage is TRBJ2-2; maybe TRBD1 (6 bases). Germline assignment: CDR1 MNHEY and CDR2 SVGAGI. Trimming stripped 6 bases from V and 1 base from J, with 12 bases between. There are 15 residues in the CDR3.